This T cell receptor beta chain was captured in a study of cytomegalovirus exposure and HLA in healthy donors. Vbeta (60) and Jbeta (13) primers were used in the PCR. Sequencing used immunoSEQ multiplex PCR; TCRdb keeps in-frame clones, though not all of them. The listing records 190,000 or so clones. Regarding this clone: In the same sample, other DNA sequences code for this CDR3.

Germline lookup yields CDR1 GTSNPN and CDR2 SVGIG (reference sequence). CDR3 length: 11 amino acids. V lost 0 bases and J lost 5, with 4 bases in between. Sequencing was carried out using PBMCs. V usage is TRBV30 and J usage is TRBJ2-5; no clear D gene. The clonotype comes from a boy aged 5-17 years in good health and CMV-seronegative. The CDR3 sequence: CAWSVRETQYF. The CDR3, as DNA: TGTGCCTGGAGTGTGCGGGAGACCCAGTACTTC.